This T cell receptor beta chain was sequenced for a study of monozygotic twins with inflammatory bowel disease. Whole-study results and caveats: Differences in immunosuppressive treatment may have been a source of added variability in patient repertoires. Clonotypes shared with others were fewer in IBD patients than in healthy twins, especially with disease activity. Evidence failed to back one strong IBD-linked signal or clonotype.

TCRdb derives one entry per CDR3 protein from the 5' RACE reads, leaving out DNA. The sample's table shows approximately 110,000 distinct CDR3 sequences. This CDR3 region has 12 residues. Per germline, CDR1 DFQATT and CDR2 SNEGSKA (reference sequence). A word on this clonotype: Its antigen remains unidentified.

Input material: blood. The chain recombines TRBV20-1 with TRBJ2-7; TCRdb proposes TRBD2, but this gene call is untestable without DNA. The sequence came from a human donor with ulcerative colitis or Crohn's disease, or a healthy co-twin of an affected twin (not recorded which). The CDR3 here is CSARVGGREQYF.